A selection of T cell receptor beta chains follows, all from one sample in a study of response to subunit inactivated influenza vaccine. TCRdb reprocessed the RT-PCR reads via MiXCR and lists one record per CDR3 protein. The data hold hundreds of thousands of distinct CDR3 sequences, with 15% to 19% observed a single time. This material consisted of PBMCs from blood, taken about 11 days after vaccination. Receptors were obtained from a man aged 50-60 years who received an inactivated influenza vaccine. CDR3s leave out the opening cysteine and the closing phenylalanine or tryptophan.

14,TRBJ2-6,TRBV28,ASSRYGKRGANVLT
14,TRBJ1-2,TRBV7-9,ASSSFRQGANYGYT
15,TRBJ2-1,TRBV5-6,ASSFQVNRRAGNEQF
17,TRBJ1-6,TRBV11-1,ASSLSGTGSFVSNSPLH
11,TRBJ2-7,TRBV4-3,ASSQDYGTEQY
13,TRBJ2-7,TRBV6-2/TRBV6-3,ASSYSGQSPNEQY
14,TRBJ2-2,TRBV28,ASSRRGLANTGELF
14,TRBJ1-2,TRBV24-1,ATSDLGQGGNYGYT
9,TRBJ2-5,TRBV29-1,SAWTEETQY
10,TRBJ2-1,TRBV27,ASSFLGGEQF
14,TRBJ2-7,TRBV28,ASSPSGTSGRGEQY
14,TRBJ1-5,TRBV7-8,ASSLVQGLSNQPQH
11,TRBJ2-7,TRBV20-1,SAGRLAVTPGP
11,TRBJ2-1,TRBV3-1,ASSQGTSGSPG
13,TRBJ2-5,TRBV12-3/TRBV12-4,ASSPGQPSAETQY
13,TRBJ2-5,TRBV7-9,ASSPLETGMETQY
15,TRBJ1-5,TRBV12-3/TRBV12-4,ASSSLVGDTSSQPQH
13,TRBJ1-6,TRBV4-2,ASRFEGAYNSPLH
13,TRBJ2-2,TRBV5-6,ASSPWTTNTGELF
13,TRBJ2-5,TRBV6-1,ASSEEVVGVGTQY
16,TRBJ2-1,TRBV4-2,ASSQDTSGPPTNNEQF
13,TRBJ2-6,TRBV7-2,ASSLAVSGANVLT
12,TRBJ1-2,TRBV27,ASSLGRGAYGYT
13,TRBJ1-1,TRBV7-2,ASSPGGPMNTEAF
12,TRBJ2-2,TRBV4-3,ASSQDPYTGELF